Below are 15 T cell receptor beta chains sequenced from a single sample in a study of lymphopenia after photon versus proton radiotherapy. Some clones are missing from TCRdb's copy, which holds only in-frame ones; the method was immunoSEQ multiplex PCR. The sample records tens of thousands of clones, 85% to 90% being singletons. Sequences were derived from peripheral blood, sampled from a patient treated with photon-based radiotherapy. Receptors were obtained from a man aged 35 to 55 with gastric cancer.

CDR3 residues: CASSPNQGGNQPQHF. CDR3 coding DNA: TGTGCCAGCTCACCAAACCAGGGGGGGAATCAGCCCCAGCATTTT. The rearrangement links TRBV18 to TRBJ1-5; 7 positions match TRBD1. CDR1 is KGHSH, CDR2 LQKENI, per germline. V shed 2 bases, J shed 4 bases, and the junction held 5 bases outside the gene matches. This CDR3 comprises 15 residues.

The chain employs TRBV11-3 and TRBJ2-3; weak D call: TRBD2 (7 bases). CDR1 SGHNT and CDR2 YENEEA come from the germline V gene. The CDR3 runs to 16 residues. The V end lost 0 bases, the J end lost 2 bases, and 12 bases lay between the germline ends. The CDR3 sequence is CASSLEARGHTDTQYF. In DNA form, the CDR3 reads TGTGCCAGCAGCTTAGAGGCGCGGGGGCACACAGATACGCAGTATTTT.

This chain links TRBV7-9 with TRBJ1-2; D not certain. V lost 3 bases and J 8 bases, leaving 7 bases between the germline ends. Germline values: CDR1 SEHNR, CDR2 FQNEAQ (reference sequence). This CDR3 region has 11 residues. CDR3: CASSFGEGYTF. In DNA, the CDR3 is TGTGCCAGCAGCTTCGGGGAGGGCTACACCTTC. Based on the CDR3 plus reference TRBV7-9 and TRBJ1-2, the full variable domain is DTGVSQNPRHKITKRGQNVTFRCDPISEHNRLYWYRQTLGQGPEFLTYFQNEAQLEKSRLLSDRFSAERPKGSFSTLEIQRTEQGDSAMYLCASSFGEGYTFGSGTRLTVV.

The V call is TRBV14, the J call TRBJ2-7; 7 bases line up with TRBD1. This CDR3 comprises 14 residues. The J segment lost 7 bases and the V segment lost 4 bases, leaving 10 bases of the junction unmatched. The germline V gene encodes CDR1 SGHDN and CDR2 FVKESK. This CDR3 is CASSPTGTYGEQYF. CDR3 coding DNA: TGTGCCAGCAGCCCGACAGGGACCTACGGGGAGCAGTACTTC.

This clone has just one count. The chain uses TRBV4-1 and TRBJ2-5; unclear D gene. V lost 4 bases and J 0 bases, leaving 6 bases between the germline ends. The germline V gene has CDR1 MGHRA and CDR2 YSYEKL. CDR3 size: 13 residues. The CDR3 here is CASSRQDQETQYF. The CDR3 DNA reads TGCGCCAGCAGCCGGCAGGACCAAGAGACCCAGTACTTC.

The CDR3 DNA reads TGTGCCAGCTCACCATCAGGGGGCCACCTCACTGAAGCTTTCTTT. This gives the protein CASSPSGGHLTEAFF. This chain connects TRBV18 to TRBJ1-1; 8 bases agree with TRBD1. V gave up 2 bases and J gave up 4 bases; unmatched junction bases: 6. Germline-derived CDR1 and CDR2 are KGHSH and LQKENI. The CDR3 length is 15 residues.

The genes are TRBV7-2 and TRBJ2-5, with 11 nucleotides matching TRBD1. Germline trimming cut 8 bases from V and 4 bases from J; bases unmatched to any gene: 6. Germline lookup yields CDR1 SGHTA and CDR2 FQGNSA. The CDR3 covers 14 residues. The CDR3: CASQGGQGGETQYF. The DNA of the CDR3 is TGTGCCAGCCAAGGGGGACAGGGGGGAGAGACCCAGTACTTC.

In DNA, the CDR3 is TGTGCCAGTAGTCAGGGGGTTTGGGAGACCCAGTACTTC. Its protein product is CASSQGVWETQYF. The chain is built from TRBV19 and TRBJ2-5; TRBD1 agrees at 7 bases. Germline V gene data show CDR1 as LNHDA and CDR2 as SQIVND (reference sequence). V was clipped by 5 bases and J by 5 bases; unmatched bases: 5. The CDR3 totals 13 residues. Full variable domain (missing parts from reference TRBV19 and TRBJ2-5): DGGITQSPKYLFRKEGQNVTLSCEQNLNHDAMYWYRQDPGQGLRLIYYSQIVNDFQKGDIAEGYSVSREKKESFPLTVTSAQKNPTAFYLCASSQGVWETQYFGPGTRLLVL.

Written as DNA, the CDR3 is TGTGCCAGCAGCTTAGGGCTAGCGGGGGGGAATGAGCAGTTCTTC. It codes for CASSLGLAGGNEQFF. The chain links TRBV7-7 to TRBJ2-1; TRBD2 aligns across 12 bases. Germline V gene data show CDR1 as SSHAT and CDR2 as FNYEAQ (reference sequence). V lost 1 base to trimming and J lost 7 bases; unmatched junction nucleotides: 2. The CDR3 extends over 15 amino acids.

The chain links TRBV19 to TRBJ1-1; D possibly corresponds to TRBD1 (6 bases). The length of the CDR3 is 15 residues. Trimming pared 1 base from V and 6 bases from J, leaving 15 bases between. CDR1 is LNHDA and CDR2 is SQIVND in the germline V gene (reference sequence). The CDR3 DNA reads as TGTGCCAGTAGTATAGGGGACACGGGTGTGTCTGAAGCTTTCTTT. It encodes CASSIGDTGVSEAFF.

The genes are TRBV28 and TRBJ1-5; 8 nucleotides line up with TRBD1. The CDR3 consists of 14 residues. V was clipped by 9 bases and J by 7 bases; unmatched bases: 11. The V gene's germline CDR1 is MDHEN and CDR2 SYDVKM. For the CDR3, the DNA is TGTGCCAGTCAAGTTCAGGGGGCTGTACAGCCCCAGCATTTT. This sequence encodes CASQVQGAVQPQHF. The full variable domain, in which reference TRBV28 and TRBJ1-5 provide the parts outside the CDR3, is DVKVTQSSRYLVKRTGEKVFLECVQDMDHENMFWYRQDPGLGLRLIYFSYDVKMKEKGDIPEGYSVSREKKERFSLILESASTNQTSMYLCASQVQGAVQPQHFGDGTRLSIL.

This chain joins TRBV15 and TRBJ1-2; TRBD1 aligns across 8 bases. CDR3 length: 14 amino acids. Trimming removed 4 bases from V and 7 bases from J; junction bases left unmatched: 8. Germline V CDR1 and CDR2: LNHNV, YYDKDF (reference sequence). The CDR3 coding sequence is TGTGCCACCAGCATAGACAGGGGCCCAACTGGCTACACCTTC. It codes for CATSIDRGPTGYTF. Based on the CDR3 plus reference TRBV15 and TRBJ1-2, the full variable domain is DAMVIQNPRYQVTQFGKPVTLSCSQTLNHNVMYWYQQKSSQAPKLLFHYYDKDFNNEADTPDNFQSRRPNTSFCFLDIRSPGLGDTAMYLCATSIDRGPTGYTFGSGTRLTVV.

This chain connects TRBV30 to TRBJ1-4; D might be TRBD1 (5 bases). The V end was cut by 0 bases, the J end by 1 base, with 6 bases between. CDR3 length equals 14 residues. Germline-derived CDR1 and CDR2 are GTSNPN and SVGIG (reference sequence). The CDR3 protein is CAWSVGGTNEKLFF. CDR3 in DNA: TGTGCCTGGAGTGTTGGGGGAACTAATGAAAAACTGTTTTTT.

V and J are TRBV15 and TRBJ2-7; a possible D gene is TRBD1 (5 bases). This CDR3 has 14 amino acids. The germline gives CDR1 LNHNV, CDR2 YYDKDF (reference sequence). V lost 1 base and J 2 bases, leaving 9 bases between the germline ends. For the CDR3, the DNA is TGTGCCACCAGCAGAGCGGGCAGGGCCTACGAGCAGTACTTC. It codes for CATSRAGRAYEQYF.

The CDR3 reads CASSLVGQQGLDTQYF. The CDR3 DNA is TGTGCCAGCAGCTTAGTCGGCCAGCAAGGTTTAGATACGCAGTATTTT. The J gene is TRBJ2-3, the V gene TRBV11-2, with D hard to call. Trimming cost V 1 base and J 5 bases, with 16 bases left between them. The CDR3 length is 16 residues. Germline values: CDR1 SGHAT, CDR2 FQNNGV.